The text below deals with one TCR beta chain. The antigen is undetermined. A single record per CDR3 protein comes from TCRdb applying MiXCR to the reads. The sample records roughly 990,000 distinct CDR3 sequences, 31% being singletons. The data are from a study of T cell repertoires in cytomegalovirus infection. At the level of the study: CMV epitopes, recently identified HLA-C-restricted and well-studied HLA-B-restricted, were used. Public TCR beta signatures indicated both CMV infection and matching HLA type.

This CDR3 contains 17 residues. The germline CDR1 and CDR2 sequences are SGHKS and YYEKEE (reference sequence). Trimming cost V 2 bases and J 3 bases; bases outside gene matches: 10. Study conclusions and caveats: The ex vivo response was dominated by HLA-C-restricted CMV-specific TCR beta clonotypes.

Sequences were derived from cultured CD8+ T cells from PBMCs, sampled from culture after CMV antigen stimulation. The receptor comes from a human donor in good health (CMV status not recorded). Some clones in this sample may be carry-over from other donors' samples. The chain links TRBV5-5 to TRBJ2-2; 7 bases map to TRBD1. Here the CDR3 reads CASSFKLGQTYTGELFF. The CDR3 DNA reads as TGTGCCAGCAGCTTTAAACTGGGACAGACATACACCGGGGAGCTGTTTTTT.